Following are 18 T cell receptor beta chains from one sample sequenced in a study of CD8+CD57+ T cells in acquired aplastic anemia. TCR beta VDJ and CDR3 were profiled, and genomic DNA was the template. One entry per CDR3 protein, called by TCRdb with MiXCR from the reads. This sample carries 200,000 or so distinct CDR3 sequences, over 60% of them seen once, and the ten largest clones take about half. The sample was sorted CD4+, CD8+, or CD8+CD57+ T cells (not recorded which) from PBMCs. The source is a human donor with severe aplastic anemia or a healthy control (not recorded which).

Points on this clonotype: The CDR3 does not end in the conserved phenylalanine or tryptophan, so this is likely a read error. The gene calls are TRBV9 and TRBJ2-2; 9 nucleotides match TRBD1. This CDR3 spans 17 amino acids. Looked up from germline, CDR1 is SGDLS and CDR2 is YYNGEE. The V gene end was trimmed by 5 bases and the J gene end by 4 bases; junction bases not matched to a gene: 12. This chain's CDR3 is CASSDGTGQGSTGELFL. DNA of the CDR3: TGTGCCAGCAGTGACGGGACAGGACAGGGGAGCACCGGGGAGCTGTTTCTT.

The chain couples TRBV10-3 to TRBJ2-1; 10 positions match TRBD1. Unmatched junction bases numbered 7, after V lost 6 bases and J lost 2 bases. This CDR3 has 16 amino acids. CDR1 is ENHRY, CDR2 SYGVKD, per germline. The CDR3 loop is CAISAGTGAAYNEQFF. CDR3 coding DNA: TGTGCCATCAGCGCCGGGACAGGGGCAGCCTACAATGAGCAGTTCTTC.

The V gene is TRBV10-3, the J gene TRBJ2-7; D could derive from TRBD1 or TRBD2 (5 bases each). The CDR3 totals 12 residues. V was cut by 3 bases and J by 5 bases, with 8 bases left in between. Per the germline V gene, CDR1 is ENHRY and CDR2 is SYGVKD. The CDR3 reads CAISEGTDEQYF. CDR3 bases: TGTGCCATCAGTGAAGGGACGGACGAGCAGTACTTC.

This rearrangement joins TRBV7-9 to TRBJ2-1, with 8 bases fitting TRBD1. The CDR3 totals 15 residues. V shed 5 bases, J shed 5 bases, and the junction held 8 bases outside the gene matches. Looked up from germline, CDR1 is SEHNR and CDR2 is FQNEAQ (reference sequence). The chain's CDR3 is CASSPRQGSNNEQFF. CDR3 in DNA: TGTGCCAGCAGCCCTCGACAGGGGTCCAACAATGAGCAGTTCTTC.

The sample holds one count of this clonotype. The chain couples TRBV5-1 to TRBJ2-3; D possibly corresponds to TRBD2 (5 bases). Germline V gene sequence: CDR1 SGHRS, CDR2 YFSETQ. The V gene lost 0 bases and the J gene lost 2 bases, with 10 bases spanning the gap. The CDR3 covers 15 residues. The CDR3 bases are TGCGCCAGCAGCTTGGGGGCTAGCATCACAGATACGCAGTATTTT. This sequence encodes CASSLGASITDTQYF. The full variable domain, rest sourced from reference TRBV5-1 and TRBJ2-3, is KAGVTQTPRYLIKTRGQQVTLSCSPISGHRSVSWYQQTPGQGLQFLFEYFSETQRNKGNFPGRFSGRQFSNSRSEMNVSTLELGDSALYLCASSLGASITDTQYFGPGTRLTVL.

This clonotype was recorded a few times. The J gene is TRBJ2-7, the V gene TRBV25-1, with TRBD2 matching 10 bases. V dropped 3 bases and J dropped 3; count of bases not matched to a gene: 5. Germline values: CDR1 MGHDK, CDR2 SYGVNS. The CDR3 sequence is 15 residues long. The CDR3 loop reads CASSDPPSGSYEQYF. The DNA for the CDR3 is TGTGCCAGCAGTGACCCACCTAGCGGGAGCTACGAGCAGTACTTC.

The CDR3 spells CASSNRGLGNTIYF. In nucleotides, the CDR3 is TGTGCCAGCAGTAACAGGGGCCTCGGAAACACCATATATTTT. This chain connects TRBV3-1 to TRBJ1-3, with TRBD1 matching 7 bases. J was trimmed by 4 bases and V by 6 bases; bases with no gene match: 6. The CDR3 is 14 residues long. The germline CDR1 and CDR2 sequences are LGHDT and YNNKEL (reference sequence).

The V gene is TRBV10-3, the J gene TRBJ1-1, with D maybe TRBD1 (5 bases). Germline-derived CDR1 and CDR2 are ENHRY and SYGVKD. This CDR3 is built from 13 residues. V was trimmed by 2 bases and J by 3 bases, leaving 7 bases between them. DNA of the CDR3: TGTGCCATCAGTGAGGACAGCGACACTGAAGCTTTCTTT. The encoded protein is CAISEDSDTEAFF.

The chain recombines TRBV7-6 with TRBJ2-3, with TRBD2 matching 12 bases. Germline CDR1 is SGHVS and CDR2 is FNYEAQ. This CDR3 has 18 residues. V lost 0 bases and J lost 0; bases outside the gene matches: 4. The DNA of the CDR3 is TGTGCCAGCAGCTTAGCCTCCGGACTAGCGGGGAGCACAGATACGCAGTATTTT. Translation gives CASSLASGLAGSTDTQYF.

This chain uses TRBV7-9 with TRBJ1-1, with TRBD1 identical over 8 bases. Trimming removed 5 bases from V and 0 bases from J; junction bases left unmatched: 8. CDR1 and CDR2 (germline): SEHNR, FQNEAQ (reference sequence). The CDR3 runs 16 residues. CDR3 bases: TGTGCCAGCAGCCAGCCCTTGGACAGGGTGAACACTGAAGCTTTCTTT. As protein: CASSQPLDRVNTEAFF.

This clonotype was recorded many times. This chain connects TRBV10-3 to TRBJ2-6; 8 bases match TRBD1. The CDR3 length is 18 residues. The ends lost 0 bases at V and 0 bases at J; junction bases unmatched: 4. CDR1 ENHRY and CDR2 SYGVKD come from the germline V gene. Here the CDR3 reads CAISESGQVVSGANVLTF. The DNA for the CDR3 is TGTGCCATCAGTGAGTCGGGACAGGTAGTCTCTGGGGCCAACGTCCTGACTTTC.

For this clonotype: A much larger clonotype is one base distant, so this may be a read error. V is TRBV6-1 and J is TRBJ1-5, with a weak D call TRBD1 (5 bases). This CDR3 is built from 13 residues. Germline V gene lookup returns CDR1 MNHNS and CDR2 SASEGT. Trimming shortened V by 7 bases and J by 1 base, and 8 bases separated the two germline ends. CDR3 amino acids: CASKTESNQPQHF. The CDR3 region has the DNA TGTGCCAGCAAGACAGAGAGCAATCAGCCCCAGCATTTT.

Turning to this clonotype: This is likely a read error, given that the CDR3 carries no conserved phenylalanine or tryptophan at its end. The chain has TRBV5-1 and TRBJ2-2; D call uncertain. Germline V gene lookup returns CDR1 SGHRS and CDR2 YFSETQ. CDR3 length: 11 residues. V lost 1 base and J 6 bases, leaving 1 base between the germline ends. CDR3 residues: CASSLPGELFC. The CDR3 nucleotides read TGCGCCAGCAGCTTGCCCGGGGAGCTGTTTTGT.

This clonotype was picked up many times. The chain is built from TRBV29-1 and TRBJ2-6, with a tentative D call TRBD1 (5 bases). Trimming shortened V by 7 bases and J by 0 bases, and 10 bases separated the two germline ends. CDR1 and CDR2 (germline): SQVTM, ANQGSEA. The CDR3 loop spans 14 amino acids. The chain's CDR3 is CSAVGDSGANVLTF. DNA for the CDR3: TGCAGCGCAGTAGGGGACTCTGGGGCCAACGTCCTGACTTTC.

This clonotype was seen once. This chain links TRBV14 with TRBJ2-2, with D uncertain. V gave up 3 bases and J gave up 6 bases, with 20 bases separating them. The germline V gene has CDR1 SGHDN and CDR2 FVKESK. The CDR3 covers 17 residues. The CDR3 protein is CASSHNQARPGAGELFF. In nucleotides, the CDR3 is TGTGCCAGCAGCCACAATCAGGCTAGACCCGGCGCCGGGGAGCTGTTTTTT.

The chain carries TRBV2 and TRBJ2-7; 9 bases match TRBD2. Germline assignment: CDR1 SNHLY and CDR2 FYNNEI. The trim removed 6 bases at V and 0 bases at J, leaving 3 bases unmatched. The CDR3 sequence is 14 residues long. CDR3 sequence: CASRSGGPSYEQYF. Written as DNA, the CDR3 is TGTGCCAGCAGAAGCGGGGGGCCCTCCTACGAGCAGTACTTC.

The rearrangement uses TRBV19 and TRBJ2-3; 10 bases are a match to TRBD2. CDR3 length: 12 residues. The germline V gene encodes CDR1 LNHDA and CDR2 SQIVND (reference sequence). Trimming cost V 9 bases and J 5 bases; bases outside gene matches: 2. The CDR3 loop reads CASRLAGDTQYF. Here the CDR3 DNA reads TGTGCCAGCAGACTAGCGGGAGATACGCAGTATTTT.

The gene calls are TRBV15 and TRBJ2-2, with 9 bases lining up with TRBD1. In germline, CDR1 is LNHNV, CDR2 YYDKDF (reference sequence). The V and J ends lost 1 base and 1 base, in that order; junction bases with no gene match: 1. The CDR3 consists of 16 residues. The CDR3 DNA reads as TGTGCCACCAGCAGAGGACAGGGGGGGAACACCGGGGAGCTGTTTTTT. Encoded protein: CATSRGQGGNTGELFF.